One T cell receptor beta chain is described in this entry. Per the study methods: Counts of nucleated cells, estimated from reference gene primer amplification, were obtained. Some clones are missing from TCRdb's copy, which holds only in-frame ones; the method was immunoSEQ multiplex PCR. Clone size and V and J calls were adopted from that table, with D and trimming inferred from the DNA. The sample has under 450,000 clones; about 90% are singletons. The germline V and J ends were trimmed by 2 bases and 2 bases, with 9 bases remaining between them. The length of the CDR3 is 14 residues. The germline CDR1 and CDR2 sequences are KGHSH and LQKENI. This specimen comes from a study of blood T cell repertoires in COVID-19. Whole-study context: Acute and convalescent COVID-19 specimens originated in the United States, Italy and Spain.

Cohorts were assigned according to the clinical history that participants reported. Cohort 3 donors were reported recovered after two negative PCRs, clearance, or symptom resolution. Sequenced sample: PBMCs or T cells enriched from blood (not recorded which). The TCR sequence derives from a woman between 25 and 40 years old who had recovered from COVID-19. The V call is TRBV18, the J call TRBJ2-5, with D maybe TRBD2 (5 bases). CDR3 residues: CASSPGLMQETQYF. The CDR3 bases are TGTGCCAGCTCACCAGGACTGATGCAAGAGACCCAGTACTTC. The entire variable domain, with the rest obtained from reference TRBV18 and TRBJ2-5, is as follows: NAGVMQNPRHLVRRRGQEARLRCSPMKGHSHVYWYRQLPEEGLKFMVYLQKENIIDESGMPKERFSAEFPKEGPSILRIQQVVRGDSAAYFCASSPGLMQETQYFGPGTRLLVL.